This entry lists 25 T cell receptor beta chains sequenced from one sample in a study of cytomegalovirus exposure and HLA in healthy donors. This PCR relied on a set of 60 Vbeta primers and 13 Jbeta primers. Sequencing was performed with immunoSEQ multiplex PCR; in TCRdb, only in-frame clones are kept and a portion is missing. Here the sample spans roughly 100,000 clones, approximately 70% being singletons. Sequencing was performed on PBMCs. The receptors come from a woman between 50 and 59 years old in good health and CMV-seropositive.

V gene TRBV5-1 combines with J gene TRBJ1-1; 7 bases are a match to TRBD1. This CDR3 comprises 13 residues. Looked up from germline, CDR1 is SGHRS and CDR2 is YFSETQ. Trimming took 4 bases from V and 3 from J; bases not matched to a gene: 3. DNA of the CDR3: TGCGCCAGCAGCCCGGGGACAGACACTGAAGCTTTCTTT. This codes for CASSPGTDTEAFF.

The chain couples TRBV6-5 to TRBJ2-7; D not certain. Germline CDR1 MNHEY, CDR2 SVGAGI. V lost 0 bases and J 2 bases, leaving 8 bases between the germline ends. There are 14 residues in the CDR3. Here the CDR3 DNA reads TGTGCCAGCAGTTACTCGGCGGAAGCCTACGAGCAGTACTTC. The encoded protein is CASSYSAEAYEQYF.

The chain carries TRBV11-3 and TRBJ2-1; no firm D call. Germline V gives CDR1 SGHNT, CDR2 YENEEA. Trimming shortened V by 3 bases and J by 6 bases, and 9 bases separated the two germline ends. This CDR3 comprises 13 residues. CDR3 protein: CASSFGVLNEQFF. The CDR3 DNA reads as TGTGCCAGCAGCTTCGGAGTTCTCAATGAGCAGTTCTTC.

Worth noting for this clone: At the DNA level, this CDR3 is encoded by other sequences in the same sample as well. The chain has TRBV2 and TRBJ1-4; D is uncertain. V lost 3 bases, J lost 7 bases, and 12 bases lay in between. There are 14 residues in the CDR3. Germline V gives CDR1 SNHLY, CDR2 FYNNEI. The CDR3 nucleotides read TGTGCCAGCAGTGAGTCGGGGTTGGGTGAAAAACTGTTTTTT. Residues: CASSESGLGEKLFF.

This chain uses TRBV6-6 with TRBJ1-3; D call uncertain. The length of the CDR3 is 16 residues. Looked up from germline, CDR1 is MNHNY and CDR2 is SVGAGI (reference sequence). Trimming pared 4 bases from V and 4 bases from J, leaving 17 bases between. The CDR3 here is CASSSGWELSGNTIYF. In nucleotides, the CDR3 is TGTGCCAGCAGTTCTGGTTGGGAGTTATCGGGAAACACCATATATTTT.

The rearrangement joins TRBV12-2 to TRBJ1-3; the table's D call, TRBD1, has no DNA check behind it. TRBV12-2 is marked as a pseudogene. There are 15 residues in the CDR3. The CDR3, as DNA: TGTGCAAGTCGTGCGACCGGGACAGGGTTCCGGACCATATATTTT. This encodes CASRATGTGFRTIYF.

The chain employs TRBV2 and TRBJ2-1; D is possibly TRBD2 (6 bases). V shed 7 bases and J shed 4 bases, with 14 bases lying between them. Per the germline V gene, CDR1 is SNHLY and CDR2 is FYNNEI. The CDR3 is made up of 14 amino acids. The CDR3 here is CASTVRGNYNEQFF. The CDR3 DNA sequence: TGTGCCAGCACCGTTCGGGGGAATTACAATGAGCAGTTCTTC.

This clone was seen just once. The chain couples TRBV29-1 to TRBJ2-5; the D gene is possibly TRBD1 (5 bases). Trimming pared 7 bases from V and 2 bases from J, leaving 8 bases between. CDR1 and CDR2 from the germline V gene are SQVTM and ANQGSEA. The CDR3 consists of 11 residues. The CDR3 region has the DNA TGCAGCGCTGACAGTCAAGAGACCCAGTACTTC. This sequence encodes CSADSQETQYF. The variable domain in full, with the rest retrieved from reference TRBV29-1 and TRBJ2-5, is SAVISQKPSRDICQRGTSLTIQCQVDSQVTMMFWYRQQPGQSLTLIATANQGSEATYESGFVIDKFPISRPNLTFSTLTVSNMSPEDSSIYLCSADSQETQYFGPGTRLLVL.

The chain uses TRBV21-1 and TRBJ1-4; the D segment call TRBD1 is taken from the table without a DNA check. TRBV21-1 is flagged as a pseudogene. This CDR3 contains 12 residues. Here the CDR3 reads CASIQGDEKLFF. CDR3 sequence (DNA): TGTGCCAGCATACAGGGGGATGAAAAACTGTTTTTT.

This clone appeared a few times. The V and J genes are TRBV30 and TRBJ2-3; perhaps TRBD1 as D (5 bases). The CDR3 runs to 16 residues. CDR1 and CDR2 (germline): GTSNPN, SVGIG (reference sequence). Between the trimmed V and J ends, which lost 0 bases and 4 bases, there was a span of 17 bases. This CDR3 reads CAWSVKSPRVADTQYF. The CDR3 DNA follows: TGTGCCTGGAGTGTAAAATCTCCCAGGGTCGCAGATACGCAGTATTTT.

The chain links TRBV2 to TRBJ2-1; 9 bases align to TRBD2. V was clipped by 6 bases and J by 9 bases; unmatched bases: 9. The CDR3 totals 14 residues. Germline CDR1 SNHLY, CDR2 FYNNEI. The CDR3 region has the DNA TGTGCCAGCAGGGGGGCTAGCGGGAAGGGTGAGCAGTTCTTC. It translates to CASRGASGKGEQFF.

This sequence joins TRBV18 and TRBJ2-7, with 9 bases fitting TRBD2. Germline loops: CDR1 KGHSH, CDR2 LQKENI. The CDR3 loop spans 15 amino acids. Trimming at V came to 5 bases and at J to 5 bases, leaving 10 bases not matched to a gene. Here the CDR3 reads CASSSAGGPSDEQYF. The CDR3 coding sequence is TGTGCCAGCTCATCGGCGGGAGGGCCCTCGGACGAGCAGTACTTC.

The chain carries TRBV27 and TRBJ2-7; D is unresolved. The germline V gene encodes CDR1 MNHEY and CDR2 SMNVEV (reference sequence). V was clipped by 1 base and J by 1 base, with 8 bases between them. This CDR3 contains 14 residues. For the CDR3, the DNA is TGTGCCAGCAGTTTATTCGGCGGTTCCTACGAGCAGTACTTC. Its translation: CASSLFGGSYEQYF.

The J gene is TRBJ2-1, the V gene TRBV7-7; tentatively, D is TRBD2 (5 bases). The V gene lost 5 bases and the J gene lost 5 bases, with 10 bases spanning the gap. This CDR3 contains 13 residues. Germline V gene lookup returns CDR1 SSHAT and CDR2 FNYEAQ (reference sequence). For the CDR3, the DNA is TGTGCCAGCAGCCCCCCGACTAACAATGAGCAGTTCTTC. Encoded protein: CASSPPTNNEQFF.

The genes are TRBV5-6 and TRBJ1-6, with D perhaps matching TRBD1 (5 bases). CDR1 is SGHDT and CDR2 is YYEEEE in the germline V gene. Trimming removed 0 bases from V and 4 bases from J, with 14 bases in between. This CDR3 has 17 residues. CDR3 DNA: TGTGCCAGCAGCTTGGCCGGGGAGGGGTCGTATAATTCACCCCTCCACTTT. Encoded protein: CASSLAGEGSYNSPLHF. The whole variable domain, filled in from reference TRBV5-6 and TRBJ1-6, reads DAGVTQSPTHLIKTRGQQVTLRCSPKSGHDTVSWYQQALGQGPQFIFQYYEEEERQRGNFPDRFSGHQFPNYSSELNVNALLLGDSALYLCASSLAGEGSYNSPLHFGNGTRLTVT.

This clone was recorded a few times. V usage is TRBV5-5 and J usage is TRBJ2-4; D ambiguous. The CDR3 length is 17 residues. Trimming removed 3 bases at V and 1 base at J, with 17 bases between. Germline values: CDR1 SGHKS, CDR2 YYEKEE (reference sequence). Here the CDR3 reads CASSSLEISGAKNIQYF. The CDR3 nucleotides are TGTGCCAGCAGCTCCCTAGAAATTAGTGGGGCCAAAAACATTCAGTACTTC.

The chain employs TRBV7-9 and TRBJ2-7, with a tentative D call TRBD2 (6 bases). Trimming stripped 5 bases from V and 4 bases from J, with 15 bases between. The CDR3 has 14 residues. Germline V gene data show CDR1 as SEHNR and CDR2 as FQNEAQ (reference sequence). The CDR3 spells CASSPGTSFYEQYF. The CDR3, as DNA: TGTGCCAGCAGCCCGGGGACTTCGTTTTACGAGCAGTACTTC.

The chain carries TRBV2 and TRBJ2-4; D is ambiguous. V was shortened by 1 base and J by 1 base, with 20 bases between the two germline ends. Germline lookup yields CDR1 SNHLY and CDR2 FYNNEI. This CDR3 comprises 19 residues. In DNA, the CDR3 is TGTGCCAGCAGTGAAGAGGTAACAGTACTTCAAGTGGCCAAAAACATTCAGTACTTC. Amino acid sequence: CASSEEVTVLQVAKNIQYF.

J is TRBJ2-7 and V is TRBV7-2; D uncertain. Germline loops: CDR1 SGHTA, CDR2 FQGNSA. The CDR3 runs 13 residues. Trimming cost V 2 bases and J 4 bases, with 9 bases left between them. The CDR3 nucleotides read TGTGCCAGCAGCTTAAACCCGGTGTACGAGCAGTACTTC. Residues: CASSLNPVYEQYF.

To note about this clone: This sample includes further DNA sequences coding for the same CDR3. V and J are TRBV6-5 and TRBJ2-1; D may be TRBD2 (6 bases). Germline V gives CDR1 MNHEY, CDR2 SVGAGI. V was shortened by 2 bases and J by 0 bases, with 8 bases between the two germline ends. The CDR3 contains 15 residues. The CDR3, as DNA: TGTGCCAGCAGTTACCGGGGGAGCTCCTACAATGAGCAGTTCTTC. It codes for CASSYRGSSYNEQFF.

The chain couples TRBV6-1 to TRBJ2-7, with no clear D. Trimming pared 8 bases from V and 2 bases from J, leaving 10 bases between. The CDR3 runs 12 residues. From germline, CDR1 is MNHNS and CDR2 SASEGT. The CDR3: CASDSMAYEQYF. CDR3 DNA sequence: TGTGCCAGCGACTCGATGGCCTACGAGCAGTACTTC.

This chain uses TRBV2 with TRBJ1-3; no definite D call. Germline-derived CDR1 and CDR2 are SNHLY and FYNNEI. With 2 bases removed from V and 0 bases from J, the gap between germline ends came to 11 bases. This CDR3 contains 16 residues. The CDR3 here is CASSELTPSSGNTIYF. For the CDR3, the DNA is TGTGCCAGCAGTGAACTGACACCGAGCTCTGGAAACACCATATATTTT.

V and J are TRBV9 and TRBJ1-5; tentatively, D is TRBD1 (5 bases). Germline CDR1 and CDR2: SGDLS and YYNGEE. The CDR3 is 15 amino acids. Trimming removed 0 bases from V and 6 bases from J, with 13 bases in between. The DNA for the CDR3 is TGTGCCAGCAGCGTAGATGGCGGAGGGACTCAGCCCCAGCATTTT. Its translation is CASSVDGGGTQPQHF.

This clone was seen only once. The V gene is TRBV7-8, the J gene TRBJ2-2, with 9 bases fitting TRBD2. Per germline, CDR1 SGHVS and CDR2 FQNEAQ. After removal of 5 bases from V and 1 base from J, the junction contained 11 bases not matched to a gene. The CDR3 is 18 amino acids. The CDR3 spells CASSPGRLAGKNTGELFF. DNA of the CDR3: TGTGCCAGCAGCCCAGGTCGGCTAGCGGGGAAGAACACCGGGGAGCTGTTTTTT.

This clone was observed once. This rearrangement joins TRBV4-3 to TRBJ2-3, with D unresolved. Germline V gives CDR1 LGHNA, CDR2 YSLEER. This CDR3 is 14 amino acids long. The V end was cut by 0 bases, the J end by 1 base, with 5 bases between. CDR3 sequence: CASSQEGGTDTQYF. The CDR3 DNA reads as TGCGCCAGCAGCCAAGAGGGCGGCACAGATACGCAGTATTTT.